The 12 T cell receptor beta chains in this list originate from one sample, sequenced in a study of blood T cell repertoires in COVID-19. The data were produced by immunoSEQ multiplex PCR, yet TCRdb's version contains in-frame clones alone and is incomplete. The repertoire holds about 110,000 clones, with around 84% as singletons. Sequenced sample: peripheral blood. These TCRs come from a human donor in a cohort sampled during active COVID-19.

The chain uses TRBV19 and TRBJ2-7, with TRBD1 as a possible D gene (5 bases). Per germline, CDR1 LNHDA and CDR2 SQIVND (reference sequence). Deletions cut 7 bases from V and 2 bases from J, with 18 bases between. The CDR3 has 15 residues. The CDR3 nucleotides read TGTGCCAGTACGAAGGGGCCCGGTGATACCTACGAGCAGTACTTC. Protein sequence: CASTKGPGDTYEQYF.

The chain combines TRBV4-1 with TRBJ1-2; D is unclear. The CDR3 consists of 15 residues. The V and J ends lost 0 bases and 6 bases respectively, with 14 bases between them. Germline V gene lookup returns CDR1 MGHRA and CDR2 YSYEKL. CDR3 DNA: TGCGCCAGCAGCCAAGAGGTGCGGATTCTCCATGGCTACACCTTC. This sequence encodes CASSQEVRILHGYTF.

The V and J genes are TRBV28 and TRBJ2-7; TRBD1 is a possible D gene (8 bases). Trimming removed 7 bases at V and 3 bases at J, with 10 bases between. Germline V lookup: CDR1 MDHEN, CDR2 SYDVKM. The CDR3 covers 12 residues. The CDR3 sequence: CASNRGGYEQYF. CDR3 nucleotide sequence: TGTGCCAGCAACAGGGGGGGCTACGAGCAGTACTTC.

CDR3 in DNA: TGCGCCAGCAGCTTGGCTTCTAGCGGGAGGGCCTCCTACGAGCAGTACTTC. Its protein product is CASSLASSGRASYEQYF. V usage is TRBV5-1 and J usage is TRBJ2-7, with 12 bases fitting TRBD2. Germline V lookup: CDR1 SGHRS, CDR2 YFSETQ. V trimming: 0 bases; J trimming: 0 bases; junction bases outside the gene matches: 4. This CDR3 contains 17 residues.

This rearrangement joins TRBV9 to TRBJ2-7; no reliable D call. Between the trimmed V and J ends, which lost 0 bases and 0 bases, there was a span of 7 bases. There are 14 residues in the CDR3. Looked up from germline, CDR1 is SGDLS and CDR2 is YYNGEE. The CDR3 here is CASSVEPHSYEQYF. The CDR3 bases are TGTGCCAGCAGCGTAGAGCCCCACTCCTACGAGCAGTACTTC.

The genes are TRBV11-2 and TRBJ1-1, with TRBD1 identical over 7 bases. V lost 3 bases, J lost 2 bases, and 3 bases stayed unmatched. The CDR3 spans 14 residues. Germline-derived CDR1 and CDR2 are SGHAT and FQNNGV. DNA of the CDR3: TGTGCCAGCAGCTTGGGACAGTCTAACACTGAAGCTTTCTTT. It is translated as CASSLGQSNTEAFF. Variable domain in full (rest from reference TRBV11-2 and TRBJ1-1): EAGVAQSPRYKIIEKRQSVAFWCNPISGHATLYWYQQILGQGPKLLIQFQNNGVVDDSQLPKDRFSAERLKGVDSTLKIQPAKLEDSAVYLCASSLGQSNTEAFFGQGTRLTVV.

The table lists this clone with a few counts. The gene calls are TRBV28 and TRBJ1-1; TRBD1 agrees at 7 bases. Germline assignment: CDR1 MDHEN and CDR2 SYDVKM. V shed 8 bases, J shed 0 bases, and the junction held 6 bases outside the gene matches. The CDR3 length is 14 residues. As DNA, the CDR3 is TGTGCCAGCCTTACAGGGGCACTGAACACTGAAGCTTTCTTT. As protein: CASLTGALNTEAFF.

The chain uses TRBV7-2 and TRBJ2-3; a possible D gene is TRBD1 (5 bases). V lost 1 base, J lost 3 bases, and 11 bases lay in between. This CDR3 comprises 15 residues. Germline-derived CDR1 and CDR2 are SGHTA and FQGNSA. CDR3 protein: CASSLVRALTDTQYF. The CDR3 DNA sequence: TGTGCCAGCAGCTTAGTCAGGGCACTGACAGATACGCAGTATTTT.

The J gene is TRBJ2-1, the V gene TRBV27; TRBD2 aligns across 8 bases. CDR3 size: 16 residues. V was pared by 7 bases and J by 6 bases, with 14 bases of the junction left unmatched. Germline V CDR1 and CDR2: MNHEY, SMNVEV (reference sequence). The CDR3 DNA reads TGTGCCAGCACTCTCTCGGGGGGGACCCCATTCAATGAGCAGTTCTTC. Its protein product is CASTLSGGTPFNEQFF.

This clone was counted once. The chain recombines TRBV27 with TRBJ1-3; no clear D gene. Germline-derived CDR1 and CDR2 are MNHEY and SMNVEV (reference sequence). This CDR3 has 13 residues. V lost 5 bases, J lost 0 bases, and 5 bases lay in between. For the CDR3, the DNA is TGTGCCAGCAGTATTAGCTCTGGAAACACCATATATTTT. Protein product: CASSISSGNTIYF.

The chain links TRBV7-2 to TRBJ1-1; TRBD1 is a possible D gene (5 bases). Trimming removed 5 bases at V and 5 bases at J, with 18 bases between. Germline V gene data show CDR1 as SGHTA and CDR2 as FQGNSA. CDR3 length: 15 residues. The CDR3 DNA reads TGTGCCAGCAGCCTCGTCGGAGGGACGGGAACTGAAGCTTTCTTT. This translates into CASSLVGGTGTEAFF.

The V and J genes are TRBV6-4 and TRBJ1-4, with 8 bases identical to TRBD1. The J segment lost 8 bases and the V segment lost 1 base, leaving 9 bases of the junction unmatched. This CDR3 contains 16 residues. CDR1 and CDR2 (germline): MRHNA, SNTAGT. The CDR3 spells CASSDCDDRGNEKLFF. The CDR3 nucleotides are TGTGCCAGCAGTGACTGTGACGACAGGGGAAACGAAAAACTGTTTTTT.